This T cell receptor (beta chain) appears in the sequencing data of a study of blood T cell repertoires in COVID-19. Repertoires were generated with immunoSEQ multiplex PCR, while TCRdb's copy carries only in-frame clones and drops some. The sample lists hundreds of thousands of clones, approximately 92% occurring once. The V end was cut by 8 bases, the J end by 0 bases, with 7 bases between. The CDR3 is 12 amino acids. Germline CDR1 reads KGHDR; CDR2 reads SFDVKD. Cohort 3 donors were reported recovered after two negative PCRs, clearance, or symptom resolution. This clonotype was sampled from a man aged 30 to 45 who had recovered from COVID-19. What was sequenced was PBMCs or T cells enriched from blood (not recorded which). V gene TRBV24-1 combines with J gene TRBJ2-7; D is possibly TRBD1 (5 bases). CDR3 sequence reads: CATNDSSYEQYF. CDR3 bases: TGTGCCACCAATGACAGCTCCTACGAGCAGTACTTC.